One sample yielded the 24 T cell receptor beta chains listed below, sequenced in a study of post-analysis software for immune sequencing data. Study-wide points: TRBV5-6, TRBV5-1 and TRBV20-1 were among about 5 TRBV segments more frequent in patients than controls.

Antigens for these TCRs are unknown. Carried by the TCR beta cDNA libraries were unique molecular identifiers. From the PCR reads, TCRdb called clonotypes with MiXCR, one entry per CDR3 protein. The data show fewer than 850,000 distinct CDR3 sequences, with just under 30% seen just once and more than 0.55% held by the top ten. Material for sequencing was blood. The receptors derive from a girl aged 5-17 years with multiple sclerosis.

This clonotype was seen more than once but under ten times. V and J are TRBV20-1 and TRBJ1-5; D remains unclear. CDR1 is DFQATT and CDR2 is SNEGSKA in the germline V gene (reference sequence). The V gene lost 1 base and the J gene lost 1 base, with 8 bases spanning the gap. This CDR3 has 14 residues. Here the CDR3 reads CSARGPDSNQPQHF. In DNA form, the CDR3 reads TGCAGTGCTAGAGGACCCGACAGCAATCAGCCCCAGCATTTT.

The gene calls are TRBV6-6 and TRBJ2-1; 12 nucleotides match TRBD2. Germline trimming cut 8 bases from V and 6 bases from J; bases unmatched to any gene: 2. Germline lookup yields CDR1 MNHNY and CDR2 SVGAGI (reference sequence). The CDR3 covers 13 residues. CDR3: CASGTSGCNEQFF. In DNA form, the CDR3 reads TGTGCCAGCGGGACTAGCGGGTGCAATGAGCAGTTCTTC.

This clonotype was observed a few times. This chain links TRBV20-1 with TRBJ2-7; tentatively, D is TRBD2 (6 bases). Germline CDR1 reads DFQATT; CDR2 reads SNEGSKA (reference sequence). The V gene lost 6 bases and the J gene lost 5 bases, with 17 bases spanning the gap. The CDR3 length is 13 residues. CDR3 amino acids: CSASARVADEQYF. The CDR3 DNA follows: TGCAGTGCCAGCGCTAGGGTAGCGGACGAGCAGTACTTC.

The chain carries TRBV20-1 and TRBJ2-6; TRBD1 matches at 10 bases. Unmatched junction bases numbered 9, after V lost 0 bases and J lost 1 base. This CDR3 is built from 19 residues. Germline V gene sequence: CDR1 DFQATT, CDR2 SNEGSKA (reference sequence). The CDR3: CSARDYARQGASGANVLTF. The CDR3 DNA sequence: TGCAGTGCTAGAGATTATGCGAGACAGGGGGCGTCTGGGGCCAACGTCCTGACTTTC.

This clonotype has a handful of counts. The rearrangement joins TRBV7-8 to TRBJ2-1; 8 positions match TRBD2. Per the germline V gene, CDR1 is SGHVS and CDR2 is FQNEAQ. This CDR3 is built from 16 residues. The ends lost 5 bases at V and 0 bases at J; junction bases unmatched: 6. The CDR3 DNA is TGTGCCAGCAGCCCCAGCGGGAGTTTCTCCTACAATGAGCAGTTCTTC. Its protein is CASSPSGSFSYNEQFF.

V gene TRBV4-2 combines with J gene TRBJ2-5, with D unclear. CDR1 is LGHNA, CDR2 YNFKEQ, per germline. V shed 1 base and J shed 2 bases, with 11 bases lying between them. This CDR3 is built from 15 residues. CDR3 loop: CASSQVESAQETQYF. The CDR3 nucleotides read TGTGCCAGCAGCCAAGTCGAGAGCGCTCAAGAGACCCAGTACTTC.

This clonotype showed up many times. The chain uses TRBV7-9 and TRBJ2-5, with D uncertain. Per the germline V gene, CDR1 is SEHNR and CDR2 is FQNEAQ (reference sequence). The V end lost 6 bases, the J end lost 5 bases, and 10 bases lay between the germline ends. The CDR3 contains 12 residues. This chain's CDR3 is CASSSSGETQYF. The CDR3 coding sequence is TGTGCCAGCAGTTCATCCGGGGAGACCCAGTACTTC.

This clonotype was seen many times. This rearrangement joins TRBV4-3 to TRBJ2-3, with TRBD2 identical over 10 bases. V lost 0 bases to trimming and J lost 5 bases; unmatched junction nucleotides: 2. The CDR3 runs to 15 residues. In germline, CDR1 is LGHNA, CDR2 YSLEER. CDR3 nucleotides: TGCGCCAGCAGCCAAGATCTAGCGGGAGTAGATACGCAGTATTTT. Protein product: CASSQDLAGVDTQYF.

This sequence joins TRBV7-8 and TRBJ1-1; D is perhaps TRBD1 (5 bases). This CDR3 is 18 amino acids long. V was pared by 5 bases and J by 2 bases, with 24 bases between. CDR1 is SGHVS, CDR2 FQNEAQ, per germline. CDR3 residues: CASSRRPVQGRRNTEAFF. CDR3 DNA sequence: TGTGCCAGCAGCCGGCGTCCCGTGCAGGGCAGGCGCAACACTGAAGCTTTCTTT. The whole variable domain, filled in from reference TRBV7-8 and TRBJ1-1, reads GAGVSQSPRYKVAKRGQDVALRCDPISGHVSLFWYQQALGQGPEFLTYFQNEAQLDKSGLPSDRFFAERPEGSVSTLKIQRTQQEDSAVYLCASSRRPVQGRRNTEAFFGQGTRLTVV.

V gene TRBV13 combines with J gene TRBJ1-6; the D is unclear. CDR3 length: 12 amino acids. V lost 3 bases and J 9 bases, leaving 6 bases between the germline ends. Germline values: CDR1 PRHDT, CDR2 FYEKMQ (reference sequence). The CDR3 region is CASSFLRSPLHF. Here the CDR3 DNA reads TGTGCCAGCAGCTTCCTGCGTTCACCCCTCCACTTT.

The chain is built from TRBV5-1 and TRBJ2-7; tentative D call: TRBD2 (6 bases). The CDR3 covers 15 residues. The germline gives CDR1 SGHRS, CDR2 YFSETQ. V lost 0 bases to trimming and J lost 4 bases, with 14 bases between them. CDR3 DNA sequence: TGCGCCAGCAGCTTGGAGAGAGGGAGGAATTACGAGCAGTACTTC. Translating gives CASSLERGRNYEQYF.

The chain recombines TRBV28 with TRBJ2-5; D call uncertain. Germline CDR1 and CDR2: MDHEN and SYDVKM. The CDR3 is 13 residues long. The ends were cut back, 2 bases at V and 4 bases at J, with 8 bases in the middle. The DNA of the CDR3 is TGTGCCAGCAGTTTAAGGATCCCAGAGACCCAGTACTTC. This gives the protein CASSLRIPETQYF.

Worth noting for this clonotype: A much larger clone differs by one base, so this may be a read error. V is TRBV29-1 and J is TRBJ2-5, with D unclear. The V and J ends lost 6 bases and 5 bases respectively, with 13 bases between them. Looked up from germline, CDR1 is SQVTM and CDR2 is ANQGSEA. The CDR3 has 12 residues. DNA of the CDR3: TGCAGCGTCCGGGTTACAGACGAGACCCAGTACTTC. Protein sequence: CSVRVTDETQYF.

This clonotype was seen more than once but under ten times. The chain combines TRBV20-1 with TRBJ2-7; 7 bases are shared with TRBD2. V lost 3 bases, J lost 1 base, and 3 bases stayed unmatched. The germline CDR1 and CDR2 sequences are DFQATT and SNEGSKA (reference sequence). This CDR3 is built from 13 residues. The CDR3, as DNA: TGCAGTGCTAGCGGGAGGCGATCCTACGAGCAGTACTTC. It is translated as CSASGRRSYEQYF.

This clonotype was counted at least ten times. V usage is TRBV9 and J usage is TRBJ2-3; no definite D call. Germline values: CDR1 SGDLS, CDR2 YYNGEE. CDR3 size: 13 residues. V lost 1 base and J 2 bases, leaving 5 bases between the germline ends. The CDR3 nucleotides read TGTGCCAGCAGCGTAAGTCCCACAGATACGCAGTATTTT. Its protein product is CASSVSPTDTQYF.

This clonotype has a handful of counts. The genes are TRBV7-9 and TRBJ2-1, with 8 bases that match TRBD2. CDR3 size: 17 residues. Trimming cost V 4 bases and J 7 bases; bases outside gene matches: 15. Per the germline V gene, CDR1 is SEHNR and CDR2 is FQNEAQ (reference sequence). The chain's CDR3 is CASSSTGWSSGANEQFF. The CDR3 DNA is TGTGCCAGCAGCTCTACAGGGTGGAGTAGCGGGGCGAATGAGCAGTTCTTC.

CDR3 in DNA: TGCAGTGCTAGAGATCCCGGGGGGGCCCTCTATGAGCAGTTCTTC. This codes for CSARDPGGALYEQFF. The chain couples TRBV20-1 to TRBJ2-1; 8 bases agree with TRBD2. V shed 0 bases and J 8 bases; nucleotides not matched to a gene: 9. The germline V gene encodes CDR1 DFQATT and CDR2 SNEGSKA (reference sequence). The CDR3 covers 15 residues.

This clonotype appeared a few times. The gene calls are TRBV6-2 or TRBV6-3 and TRBJ1-2, with D possibly TRBD1 on 5 matching bases. V shed 5 bases and J shed 3 bases, with 13 bases lying between them. Looked up from germline, CDR1 is MNHEY and CDR2 is SVGEGT. The CDR3 extends over 14 amino acids. The CDR3 spells CASSRAGGDYGYTF. CDR3 coding DNA: TGTGCCAGCAGTCGCGCGGGGGGTGACTATGGCTACACCTTC.

The V and J genes are TRBV6-1 and TRBJ2-5; no reliable D call. CDR3 size: 15 residues. Germline V lookup: CDR1 MNHNS, CDR2 SASEGT. V lost 3 bases to trimming and J lost 0 bases, with 11 bases between them. The CDR3 reads CASSERPIYQETQYF. The DNA for the CDR3 is TGTGCCAGCAGTGAGCGCCCCATTTACCAAGAGACCCAGTACTTC.

This chain joins TRBV11-2 and TRBJ2-5, with D maybe TRBD2 (5 bases). The J call may be wrong; the DNA end is better matched by TRBJ2-7. Germline lookup yields CDR1 SGHAT and CDR2 FQNNGV. This CDR3 region has 15 residues. DNA of the CDR3: TGTGCCAGCAGCATCGATAGCGAGTCGATCTACGAGCAGTACTTC. It yields the protein CASSIDSESIYEQYF.

This clonotype showed up just a few times. CDR3 in DNA: TGTGCCAGCAGTTCAACCGGGACTAGCGGACGCACAGATACGCAGTATTTT. It yields the protein CASSSTGTSGRTDTQYF. J is TRBJ2-3 and V is TRBV27; 11 bases fit TRBD2. The V and J ends lost 4 bases and 1 base, in that order; junction bases with no gene match: 7. CDR1 is MNHEY and CDR2 is SMNVEV in the germline V gene (reference sequence). The CDR3 length is 17 residues.

This clonotype appeared a few times. The chain uses TRBV27 and TRBJ2-3; D gene ambiguous. This CDR3 spans 17 amino acids. Germline V gives CDR1 MNHEY, CDR2 SMNVEV (reference sequence). Trimming shortened V by 2 bases and J by 9 bases, and 24 bases separated the two germline ends. The CDR3 coding sequence is TGTGCCAGCAGTTTAATATCCGTTCTCGGCCTGGAAGGGACGCAGTATTTT. As protein: CASSLISVLGLEGTQYF.

This clonotype was observed many times. This chain connects TRBV29-1 to TRBJ2-1; D is possibly TRBD1 or TRBD2 (6 bases each). V gave up 6 bases and J gave up 6 bases, with 12 bases separating them. The CDR3 contains 12 residues. The germline V gene has CDR1 SQVTM and CDR2 ANQGSEA. In nucleotides, the CDR3 is TGCAGCGTGAAGGGGGGCCCCAATGAGCAGTTCTTC. Translation gives CSVKGGPNEQFF.

The chain combines TRBV7-2 with TRBJ2-1, with 8 bases that match TRBD1. V was pared by 5 bases and J by 5 bases, with 8 bases of the junction left unmatched. Germline V CDR1 and CDR2: SGHTA, FQGNSA. The CDR3 runs 15 residues. CDR3 in DNA: TGTGCCAGCAGCCCGCGGGACAGGTTCCACAATGAGCAGTTCTTC. It translates to CASSPRDRFHNEQFF.